This T cell receptor (beta chain) came from a study of blood T cell repertoires in COVID-19. The wider study: The United States, Italy and Spain were the sources of the acute and convalescent COVID-19 samples.

Of note for this clone: This sample also contains other DNA sequences that code for the same CDR3.

Using immunoSEQ multiplex PCR, the repertoire was profiled, and TCRdb retains in-frame clones only, with some absent. The sample has approximately 300,000 clones, around four fifths seen once; the top ten hold about 4%. Trimming pared 6 bases from V and 4 bases from J, leaving 12 bases between. Germline V CDR1 and CDR2: MDHEN, SYDVKM. This CDR3 is built from 13 residues. This TCR derives from a woman between 50 and 59 years old with active or convalescent COVID-19. Sequenced material: peripheral blood. The gene calls are TRBV28 and TRBJ1-2; D is perhaps TRBD1 (6 bases). The CDR3 nucleotides are TGTGCCAGCAGACCGACAGGCCTCTATGGCTACACCTTC. Its protein product is CASRPTGLYGYTF.